These T cell receptor beta chains were read from a single sample in a study of identical twins. TCRdb reanalysed the 5' RACE reads using MiXCR and keeps one entry per CDR3 protein. The sample comprises hundreds of thousands of distinct CDR3 sequences, roughly an eighth of which are singletons, and around 1.5% rests with the top ten. This sample also appeared in a second study, on yellow fever vaccine responses in identical twins.

The sequenced material came from PBMCs. The receptors originated from a woman in her late teens or twenties in good health. The CDR3 runs from the conserved cysteine through the conserved F or W. The D gene is left open where the match is weak. Part of the rows lack a size; the others show once, few, many or a class for expanded clones.

d_call j_call v_call clone_size cdr3_aa cdr3_nt
TRBD2 TRBJ2-5 TRBV5-8 many CASSSPPTSSQTQYF TGTGCCAGCAGCTCCCCCCCGACTAGCTCTCAGACCCAGTACTTC
TRBD2 TRBJ2-5 TRBV10-3 . CAINPGGGSGETQYF TGTGCCATCAACCCGGGGGGGGGCTCGGGTGAGACCCAGTACTTC
TRBD2 TRBJ2-1 TRBV2 . CASSNKGLAGVNEQFF TGTGCCAGCAGTAATAAGGGACTAGCGGGAGTCAATGAGCAGTTCTTC
. TRBJ2-7 TRBV7-9 few CASSTGRTGEQYF TGTGCCAGCAGCACCGGGAGAACAGGCGAGCAGTACTTC
TRBD2 TRBJ2-4 TRBV6-2/TRBV6-3 few CASSYSILADKNIQYF TGTGCCAGCAGTTACTCGATACTAGCGGACAAAAACATTCAGTACTTC
. TRBJ2-1 TRBV7-3 few CASSSLPGTSYNEQFF TGTGCCAGCAGCTCCCTTCCCGGGACATCCTACAATGAGCAGTTCTTC
. TRBJ2-1 TRBV18 few CASSPLKYNEQFF TGTGCCAGCTCACCACTAAAGTACAATGAGCAGTTCTTC
TRBD2 TRBJ2-3 TRBV18 . CASSPRIAGDKTADTQYF TGTGCCAGCTCACCAAGGATAGCGGGAGATAAAACGGCAGATACGCAGTATTTT
TRBD1 TRBJ2-5 TRBV9 . CASSPEGDRANLGLGETQYF TGTGCCAGCAGCCCCGAGGGAGACAGGGCAAATCTAGGCTTGGGAGAGACCCAGTACTTC
. TRBJ2-1 TRBV18 . CASSPPRDNEQFF TGTGCCAGCTCACCACCGCGTGATAATGAGCAGTTCTTC
. TRBJ2-3 TRBV12-3/TRBV12-4 many CASSLEETDTQYF TGTGCCAGCAGTTTGGAGGAGACAGATACGCAGTATTTT
. TRBJ2-3 TRBV3-1 . CASSQGTAVTDTQYF TGTGCCAGCAGCCAAGGGACTGCTGTCACAGATACGCAGTATTTT
. TRBJ2-2 TRBV7-3 many CASRREGNTGELFF TGTGCCAGCAGGAGAGAAGGGAACACCGGGGAGCTGTTTTTT
. TRBJ2-1 TRBV10-1 . CASSESVNEQFF TGCGCCAGCAGTGAGTCGGTCAATGAGCAGTTCTTC
TRBD2 TRBJ2-5 TRBV5-1 . CASRREGQETQYF TGCGCCAGCAGACGGGAGGGGCAAGAGACCCAGTACTTC
. TRBJ1-4 TRBV20-1 . CSARAPFSDSGRGKLFF TGCAGTGCTAGAGCTCCCTTTTCCGACAGCGGTAGAGGAAAACTGTTTTTT
TRBD2 TRBJ2-1 TRBV10-3 few CAIKAGGSDEQFF TGTGCCATCAAAGCGGGAGGGTCGGATGAGCAGTTCTTC
TRBD2 TRBJ2-1 TRBV5-8 few CASSSKREGALDEQFF TGTGCCAGCAGTTCAAAGCGGGAGGGAGCGTTGGATGAGCAGTTCTTC
. TRBJ2-4 TRBV12-3/TRBV12-4 . CASTVYGTQIQYF TGTGCCAGCACAGTCTACGGGACTCAAATTCAGTACTTC
TRBD1 TRBJ1-2 TRBV6-5 . CASSPTGGGYTF TGTGCCAGCAGCCCGACAGGGGGTGGCTACACCTTC
TRBD2 TRBJ2-2 TRBV27 few CASSLRREGPRGELFF TGTGCCAGCAGTTTAAGGCGGGAGGGCCCACGCGGGGAGCTGTTTTTT
. TRBJ2-2 TRBV20-1 few CSVSPYGYYGGELFF TGCAGTGTTTCGCCTTACGGATACTATGGGGGGGAGCTGTTTTTT
TRBD2 TRBJ2-1 TRBV12-3/TRBV12-4 few CASSLSGRGGNEQFF TGTGCCAGCAGTTTAAGCGGGAGAGGCGGCAATGAGCAGTTCTTC
TRBD2 TRBJ2-7 TRBV7-8 few CASSLAQPSGAYEQYF TGTGCCAGCAGCTTAGCGCAGCCTAGCGGTGCCTACGAGCAGTACTTC
. TRBJ2-3 TRBV27 . CASSRGRPADTQYF TGTGCCAGCAGTCGAGGCCGCCCCGCAGATACGCAGTATTTT
. TRBJ2-1 TRBV5-1 few CASRRGGGQWEQFF TGCGCCAGCAGAAGGGGGGGTGGACAATGGGAGCAGTTCTTC
. TRBJ1-5 TRBV7-2 few CASSPQGPLINQPQHF TGTGCCAGCAGCCCTCAGGGGCCGCTCATCAATCAGCCCCAGCATTTT
TRBD2 TRBJ2-2 TRBV28 . CASSLEASGLAGDLVSGELFF TGTGCCAGCAGCCTCGAAGCCTCGGGACTAGCGGGAGATCTAGTCTCCGGGGAGCTGTTTTTT
. TRBJ2-1 TRBV7-6 . CASSFSDLAREQFF TGTGCCAGCAGCTTTTCGGACTTAGCTAGGGAGCAGTTCTTC
. TRBJ2-1 TRBV5-1 few CASRVAEYNEQFF TGCGCCAGCAGGGTTGCGGAATACAATGAGCAGTTCTTC
. TRBJ2-1 TRBV20-1 few CSARAEGGQHVRVLFF TGCAGTGCTAGAGCGGAGGGAGGACAGCACGTCCGGGTCCTGTTCTTC
. TRBJ2-3 TRBV7-9 few CASSPRDFRTDTQYF TGTGCCAGCAGCCCGCGGGACTTTCGCACAGATACGCAGTATTTT
TRBD1 TRBJ1-2 TRBV20-1 few CSARRTGTGASSTF TGCAGTGCTAGACGAACCGGGACAGGGGCTTCGAGTACCTTC
TRBD2 TRBJ2-5 TRBV7-8 . CASSPTWGGPETQYF TGTGCCAGCAGCCCCACCTGGGGGGGTCCAGAGACCCAGTACTTC
. TRBJ2-5 TRBV12-3/TRBV12-4 few CASSPPKETQYF TGTGCCAGCAGTCCTCCCAAAGAGACCCAGTACTTC
TRBD2 TRBJ2-1 TRBV7-2 . CASSPAGLSYNEQFF TGTGCCAGCAGCCCAGCGGGACTCTCCTACAATGAGCAGTTCTTC